This is a list of T cell receptor beta chains from one sample in a study of identical twins. A single record per CDR3 protein comes from TCRdb applying MiXCR to the 5' RACE reads. Of under 250,000 distinct CDR3 sequences listed, 7.5% were seen once; the top ten hold around 2.1%. Another study also made use of these data, one on yellow fever vaccine responses in identical twins.

The sample comprised memory (CD45RO+) T cells sorted from blood. Source of these receptors: a woman in her late teens or twenties in good health. CDR3s include the opening cysteine and the closing phenylalanine or tryptophan. A D gene is named only where the DNA matches it firmly. Clone size is stated in some rows and not others, as once, few, many or a class when expanded.

v_call	j_call	d_call	clone_size	cdr3_nt	cdr3_aa
TRBV15	TRBJ2-2	-	many	TGTGCCACCAGCAGCAGGACCGGGGGCACCGGGGAGCTGTTTTTT	CATSSRTGGTGELFF
TRBV18	TRBJ1-5	-	-	TGTGCCAGCTCACCAGGGTCCGGTAGCAATCAGCCCCAGCATTTT	CASSPGSGSNQPQHF
TRBV29-1	TRBJ1-2	TRBD1	few	TGCAGCGGGGACAGGCCAAACTATGGCTACACCTTC	CSGDRPNYGYTF
TRBV15	TRBJ1-3	TRBD1	few	TGTGCCACCAGCACCGGGACAGGGGCTGGAAACACCATATATTTT	CATSTGTGAGNTIYF
TRBV7-2	TRBJ2-1	-	few	TGTGCCAGCAGCTTGCCATATACTGAGCAGTTCTTC	CASSLPYTEQFF
TRBV7-2	TRBJ2-3	-	-	TGTGCCAGCAGCTCAACAGGTTCCAGCACAGATACGCAGTATTTT	CASSSTGSSTDTQYF
TRBV27	TRBJ2-5	TRBD1	-	TGTGCCAGCAGTTCGCGGACAGGGAAAGAGACCCAGTACTTC	CASSSRTGKETQYF
TRBV27	TRBJ2-3	-	many	TGTGCCAGCATCTCAACGGGCTTGAGAGATACGCAGTATTTT	CASISTGLRDTQYF
TRBV5-4	TRBJ2-4	-	-	TGTGCCAGCAGCTTGGGGGGGGCCGCGACCAAAAACATTCAGTACTTC	CASSLGGAATKNIQYF
TRBV14	TRBJ2-4	-	many	TGTGCCAGCAGCCAAGTCGGGAACATTCAGTACTTC	CASSQVGNIQYF
TRBV2	TRBJ2-2	TRBD1	medium-sized	TGTGCCATCCTACAGGGGGCGAGGAACACCGGGGAGCTGTTTTTT	CAILQGARNTGELFF
TRBV3-1	TRBJ1-5	-	many	TGTGCCAGCAGCCCAATGACAGGTAGGAATCAGCCCCAGCATTTT	CASSPMTGRNQPQHF
TRBV7-2	TRBJ1-5	-	many	TGTGCCAGCAGCCCGGGCGCAGAGAATCAGCCCCAGCATTTT	CASSPGAENQPQHF
TRBV12-3/TRBV12-4	TRBJ2-3	-	many	TGTGCCAGCAGTTTATTCCAGAGCACAGATACGCAGTATTTT	CASSLFQSTDTQYF